The TCR beta chain under discussion was sequenced for a study of molecular identifiers for immune sequencing clone quantification. Concerning this clonotype: The junction does not match germline at one end; this may be a read error.

Each CDR3 protein gets one entry after TCRdb re-called the PCR reads with MiXCR. The sample holds 460,000 or so distinct CDR3 sequences, 25% seen once. The CDR3 loop spans 12 amino acids. The germline gives CDR1 SGHRS, CDR2 YFSETQ. V usage is TRBV5-1 and J usage is TRBJ2-7, with D maybe TRBD1 (6 bases). The source of this sequence is a human donor in good health. Some libraries in this study had Jurkat cell RNA spiked in. Sequencing was done on a sample of naive CD8+ T cells from blood, with Jurkat cell RNA spiked in. As for subset: FACS-sorted CD8+CD4-CCR7+CD45RA+ naive T cells. The chain's CDR3 is CASSDTGSAQSF. The DNA of the CDR3 is TGCGCCAGCAGCGACACAGGGTCCGCGCAGTCCTTC.